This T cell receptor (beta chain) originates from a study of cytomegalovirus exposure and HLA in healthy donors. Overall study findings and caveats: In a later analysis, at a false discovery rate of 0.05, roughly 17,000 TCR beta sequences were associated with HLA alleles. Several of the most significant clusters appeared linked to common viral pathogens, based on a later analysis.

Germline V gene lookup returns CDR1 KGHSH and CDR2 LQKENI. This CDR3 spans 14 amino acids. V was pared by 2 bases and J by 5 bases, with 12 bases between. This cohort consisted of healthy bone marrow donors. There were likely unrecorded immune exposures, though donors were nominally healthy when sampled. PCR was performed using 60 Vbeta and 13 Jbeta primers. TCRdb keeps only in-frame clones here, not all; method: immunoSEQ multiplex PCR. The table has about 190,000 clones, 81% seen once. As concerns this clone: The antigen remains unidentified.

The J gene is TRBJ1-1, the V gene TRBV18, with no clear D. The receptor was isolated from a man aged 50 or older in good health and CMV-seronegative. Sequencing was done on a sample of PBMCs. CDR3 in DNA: TGTGCCAGCTCACCAGGGCCCGGGAAGACTGAAGCTTTCTTT. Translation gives CASSPGPGKTEAFF.